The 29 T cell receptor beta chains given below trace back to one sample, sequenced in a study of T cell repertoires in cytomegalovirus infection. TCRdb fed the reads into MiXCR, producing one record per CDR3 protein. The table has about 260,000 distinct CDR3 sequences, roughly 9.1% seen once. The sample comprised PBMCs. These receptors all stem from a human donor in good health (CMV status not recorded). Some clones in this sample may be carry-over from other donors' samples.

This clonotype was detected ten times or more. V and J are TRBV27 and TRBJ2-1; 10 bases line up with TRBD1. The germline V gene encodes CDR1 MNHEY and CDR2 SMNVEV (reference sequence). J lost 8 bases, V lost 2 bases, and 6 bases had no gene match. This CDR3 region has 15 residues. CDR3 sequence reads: CASSLEGTGVHEQFF. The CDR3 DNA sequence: TGTGCCAGCAGTTTAGAGGGGACAGGGGTACATGAGCAGTTCTTC.

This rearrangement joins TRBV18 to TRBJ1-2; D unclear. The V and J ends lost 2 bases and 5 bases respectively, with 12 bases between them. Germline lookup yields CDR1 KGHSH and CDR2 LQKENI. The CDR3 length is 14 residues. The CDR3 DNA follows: TGTGCCAGCTCACCAAATGGATGGGAATATGGCTACACCTTC. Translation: CASSPNGWEYGYTF.

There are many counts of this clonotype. Here the CDR3 DNA reads TGTGCCAGCAGCCCGCGGGGGGGGTACACCTACGAGCAGTACTTC. Its protein is CASSPRGGYTYEQYF. V is TRBV7-2 and J is TRBJ2-7; 9 positions match TRBD2. The CDR3 runs 15 residues. In germline, CDR1 is SGHTA, CDR2 FQGNSA. The V segment lost 5 bases and the J segment 2 bases; nucleotides outside the gene matches: 7.

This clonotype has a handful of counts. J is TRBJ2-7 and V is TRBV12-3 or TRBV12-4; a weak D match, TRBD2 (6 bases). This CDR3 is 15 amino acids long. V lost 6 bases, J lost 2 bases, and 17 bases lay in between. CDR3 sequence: CASSPGSSGTYEQYF. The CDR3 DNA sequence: TGTGCCAGCAGCCCGGGAAGTAGCGGAACCTACGAGCAGTACTTC.

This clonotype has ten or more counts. DNA of the CDR3: TGTGCCAGCAGCTTCTCCGGGACAGGGGGCGGGTACGAGCAGTACTTC. Its protein is CASSFSGTGGGYEQYF. This rearrangement joins TRBV7-2 to TRBJ2-7, with TRBD1 matching 12 bases. CDR3 length equals 16 residues. With 3 bases clipped from V and 4 bases from J, the junction kept 7 bases outside the gene matches. CDR1 SGHTA and CDR2 FQGNSA come from the germline V gene. Filled out from reference TRBV7-2 and TRBJ2-7, the complete variable domain reads GAGVSQSPSNKVTEKGKDVELRCDPISGHTALYWYRQSLGQGLEFLIYFQGNSAPDKSGLPSDRFSAERTGGSVSTLTIQRTQQEDSAVYLCASSFSGTGGGYEQYFGPGTRLTVT.

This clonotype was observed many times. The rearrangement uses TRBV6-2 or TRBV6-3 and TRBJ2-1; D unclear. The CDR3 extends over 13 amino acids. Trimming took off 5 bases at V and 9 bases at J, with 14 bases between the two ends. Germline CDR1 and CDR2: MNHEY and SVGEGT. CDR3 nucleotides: TGTGCCAGCAGTCGTAAGCGAGACCTTGAGCAGTTCTTC. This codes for CASSRKRDLEQFF.

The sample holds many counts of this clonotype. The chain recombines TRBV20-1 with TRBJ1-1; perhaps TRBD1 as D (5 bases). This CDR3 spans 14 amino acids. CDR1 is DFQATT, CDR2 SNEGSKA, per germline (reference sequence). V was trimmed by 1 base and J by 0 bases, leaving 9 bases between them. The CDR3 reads CSARAPGVNTEAFF. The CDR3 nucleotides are TGCAGTGCTAGAGCCCCGGGGGTGAACACTGAAGCTTTCTTT.

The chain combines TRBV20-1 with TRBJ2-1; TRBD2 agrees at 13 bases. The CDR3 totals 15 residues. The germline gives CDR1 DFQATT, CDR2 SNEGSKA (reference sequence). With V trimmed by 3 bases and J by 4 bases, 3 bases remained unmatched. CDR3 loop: CSARGLAGLYNEQFF. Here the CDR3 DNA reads TGCAGTGCTAGGGGACTAGCGGGATTATACAATGAGCAGTTCTTC.

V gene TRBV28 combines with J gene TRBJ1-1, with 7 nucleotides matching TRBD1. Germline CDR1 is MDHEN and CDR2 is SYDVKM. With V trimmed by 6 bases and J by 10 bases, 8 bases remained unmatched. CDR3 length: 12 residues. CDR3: CASRPDRAAAFF. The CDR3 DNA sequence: TGTGCCAGCAGGCCAGACAGGGCCGCAGCTTTCTTT.

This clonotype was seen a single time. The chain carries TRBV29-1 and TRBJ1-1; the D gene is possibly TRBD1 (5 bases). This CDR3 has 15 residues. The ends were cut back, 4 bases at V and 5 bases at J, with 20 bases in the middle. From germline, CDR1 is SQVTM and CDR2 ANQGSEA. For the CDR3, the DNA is TGCAGCGTTGTGGACAAGGGAGGCGTGAGGACTGAAGCTTTCTTT. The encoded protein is CSVVDKGGVRTEAFF. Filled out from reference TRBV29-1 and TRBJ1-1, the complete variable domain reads SAVISQKPSRDICQRGTSLTIQCQVDSQVTMMFWYRQQPGQSLTLIATANQGSEATYESGFVIDKFPISRPNLTFSTLTVSNMSPEDSSIYLCSVVDKGGVRTEAFFGQGTRLTVV.

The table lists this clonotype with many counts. The DNA of the CDR3 is TGTGCCAGCAGCTCGACCCGGGGGACAGCTGAGCAGTTCTTC. It specifies CASSSTRGTAEQFF. The V and J genes are TRBV7-2 and TRBJ2-1; a possible D gene is TRBD1 (7 bases). With 4 bases removed from V and 9 bases from J, the gap between germline ends came to 16 bases. CDR1 is SGHTA, CDR2 FQGNSA, per germline. There are 14 residues in the CDR3.

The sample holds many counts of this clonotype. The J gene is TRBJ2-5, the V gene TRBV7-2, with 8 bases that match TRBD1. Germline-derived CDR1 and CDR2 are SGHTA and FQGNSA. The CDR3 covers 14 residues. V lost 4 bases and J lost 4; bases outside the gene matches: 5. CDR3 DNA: TGTGCCAGCAGCTCCCGGGACAGGCGAGAGACCCAGTACTTC. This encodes CASSSRDRRETQYF.

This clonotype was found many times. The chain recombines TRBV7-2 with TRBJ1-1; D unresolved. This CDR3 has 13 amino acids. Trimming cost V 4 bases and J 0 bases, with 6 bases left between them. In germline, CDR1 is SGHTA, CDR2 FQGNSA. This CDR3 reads CASSSQMNTEAFF. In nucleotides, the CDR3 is TGTGCCAGCAGCTCGCAGATGAACACTGAAGCTTTCTTT.

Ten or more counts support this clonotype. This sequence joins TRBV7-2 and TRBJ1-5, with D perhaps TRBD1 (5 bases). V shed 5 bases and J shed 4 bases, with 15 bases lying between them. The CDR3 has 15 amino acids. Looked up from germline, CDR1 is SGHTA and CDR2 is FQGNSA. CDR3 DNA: TGTGCCAGCAGCCGGGACCGGACCACAAATCAGCCCCAGCATTTT. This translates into CASSRDRTTNQPQHF.

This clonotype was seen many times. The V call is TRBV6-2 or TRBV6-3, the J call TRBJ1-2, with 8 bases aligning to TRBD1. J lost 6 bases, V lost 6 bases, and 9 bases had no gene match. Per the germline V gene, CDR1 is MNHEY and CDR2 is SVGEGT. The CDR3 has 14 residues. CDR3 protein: CASRRTGRSHGYTF. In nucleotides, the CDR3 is TGTGCCAGCAGGAGGACAGGGAGGTCCCATGGCTACACCTTC.

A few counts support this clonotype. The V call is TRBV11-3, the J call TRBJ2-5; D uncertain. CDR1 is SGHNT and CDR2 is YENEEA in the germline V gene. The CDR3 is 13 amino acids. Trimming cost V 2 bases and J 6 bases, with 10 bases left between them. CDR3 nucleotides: TGTGCCAGCAGCTTACCGGCCACACAGACCCAGTACTTC. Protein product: CASSLPATQTQYF.

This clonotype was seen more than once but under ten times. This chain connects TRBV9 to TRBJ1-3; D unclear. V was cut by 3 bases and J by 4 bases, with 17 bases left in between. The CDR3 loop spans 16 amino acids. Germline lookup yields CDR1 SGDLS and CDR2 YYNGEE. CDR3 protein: CASSGLSTGYGNTIYF. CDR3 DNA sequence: TGTGCCAGCAGCGGACTGAGCACTGGATACGGAAACACCATATATTTT.

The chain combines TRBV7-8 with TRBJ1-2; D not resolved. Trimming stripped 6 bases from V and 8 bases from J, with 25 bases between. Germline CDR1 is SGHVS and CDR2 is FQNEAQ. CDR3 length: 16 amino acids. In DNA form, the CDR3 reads TGTGCCAGCAGTTATTCTGCCCCAGGCAGTGGCCCCGGCTACACCTTC. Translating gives CASSYSAPGSGPGYTF.

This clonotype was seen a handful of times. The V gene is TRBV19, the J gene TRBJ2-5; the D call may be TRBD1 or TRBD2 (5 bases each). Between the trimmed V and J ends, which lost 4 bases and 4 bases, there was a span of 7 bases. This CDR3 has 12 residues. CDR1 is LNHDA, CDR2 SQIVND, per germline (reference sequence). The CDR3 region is CASSRGTETQYF. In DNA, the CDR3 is TGTGCCAGTAGTAGGGGGACAGAGACCCAGTACTTC.

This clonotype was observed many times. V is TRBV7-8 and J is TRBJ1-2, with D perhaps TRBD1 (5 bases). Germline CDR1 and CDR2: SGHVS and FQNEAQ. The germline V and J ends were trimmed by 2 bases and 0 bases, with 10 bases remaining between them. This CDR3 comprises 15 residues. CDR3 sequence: CASSLYQGTNYGYTF. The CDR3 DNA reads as TGTGCCAGCAGCTTATATCAGGGAACTAACTATGGCTACACCTTC.

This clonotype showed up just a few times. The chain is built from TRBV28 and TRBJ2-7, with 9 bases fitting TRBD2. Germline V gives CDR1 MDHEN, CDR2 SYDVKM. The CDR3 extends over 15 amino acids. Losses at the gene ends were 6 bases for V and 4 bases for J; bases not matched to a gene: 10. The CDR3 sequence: CASSSFSGSVYEQYF. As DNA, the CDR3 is TGTGCCAGCAGCTCCTTTAGCGGGAGTGTGTACGAGCAGTACTTC.

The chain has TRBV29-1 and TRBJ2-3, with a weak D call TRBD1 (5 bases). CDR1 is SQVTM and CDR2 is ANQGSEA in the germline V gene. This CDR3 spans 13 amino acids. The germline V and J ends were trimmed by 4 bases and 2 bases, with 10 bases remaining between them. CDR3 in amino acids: CSVGVGVTDTQYF. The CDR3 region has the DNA TGCAGCGTTGGGGTAGGGGTCACAGATACGCAGTATTTT.

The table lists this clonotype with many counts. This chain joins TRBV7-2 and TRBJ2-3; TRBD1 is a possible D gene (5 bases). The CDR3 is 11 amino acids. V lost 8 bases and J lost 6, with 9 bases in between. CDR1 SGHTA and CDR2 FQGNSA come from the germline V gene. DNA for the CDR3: TGTGCCAGCTCAGGGATGGATACGCAGTATTTT. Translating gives CASSGMDTQYF.

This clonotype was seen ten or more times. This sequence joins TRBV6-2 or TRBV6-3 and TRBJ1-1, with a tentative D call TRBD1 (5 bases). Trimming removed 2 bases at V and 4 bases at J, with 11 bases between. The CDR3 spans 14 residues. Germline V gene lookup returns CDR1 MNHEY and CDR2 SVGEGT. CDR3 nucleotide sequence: TGTGCCAGCAGTTACGGCTGGGGGACCACTGAAGCTTTCTTT. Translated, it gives CASSYGWGTTEAFF.

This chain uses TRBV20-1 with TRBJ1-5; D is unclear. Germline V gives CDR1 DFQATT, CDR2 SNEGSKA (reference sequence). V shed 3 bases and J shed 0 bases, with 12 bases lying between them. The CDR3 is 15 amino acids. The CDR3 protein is CSASWASYSNQPQHF. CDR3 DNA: TGCAGTGCTAGTTGGGCTTCTTATAGCAATCAGCCCCAGCATTTT.

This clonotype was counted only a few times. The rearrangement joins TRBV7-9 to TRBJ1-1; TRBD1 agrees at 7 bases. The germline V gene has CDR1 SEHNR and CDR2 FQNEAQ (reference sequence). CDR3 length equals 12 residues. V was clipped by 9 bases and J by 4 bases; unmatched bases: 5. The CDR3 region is CASGNRGTEAFF. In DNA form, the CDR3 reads TGTGCCAGTGGTAACAGGGGCACTGAAGCTTTCTTT.

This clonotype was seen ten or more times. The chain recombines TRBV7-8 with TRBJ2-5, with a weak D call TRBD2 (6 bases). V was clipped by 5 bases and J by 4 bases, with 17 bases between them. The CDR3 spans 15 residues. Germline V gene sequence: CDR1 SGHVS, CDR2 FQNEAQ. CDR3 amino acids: CASSPRRVGGETQYF. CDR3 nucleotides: TGTGCCAGCAGCCCGCGGAGGGTCGGTGGAGAGACCCAGTACTTC.

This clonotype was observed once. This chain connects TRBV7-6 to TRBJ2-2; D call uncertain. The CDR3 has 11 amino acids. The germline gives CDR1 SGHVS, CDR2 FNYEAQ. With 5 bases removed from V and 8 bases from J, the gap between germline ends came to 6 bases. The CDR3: CASSPIGELFF. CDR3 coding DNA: TGTGCCAGCAGCCCCATAGGGGAGCTGTTTTTT.

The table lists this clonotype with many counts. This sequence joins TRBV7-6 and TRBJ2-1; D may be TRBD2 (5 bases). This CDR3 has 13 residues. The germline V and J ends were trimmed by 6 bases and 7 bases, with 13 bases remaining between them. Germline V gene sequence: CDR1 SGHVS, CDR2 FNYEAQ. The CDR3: CASSFGLGNEQFF. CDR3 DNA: TGTGCCAGCAGTTTCGGACTGGGAAATGAGCAGTTCTTC.